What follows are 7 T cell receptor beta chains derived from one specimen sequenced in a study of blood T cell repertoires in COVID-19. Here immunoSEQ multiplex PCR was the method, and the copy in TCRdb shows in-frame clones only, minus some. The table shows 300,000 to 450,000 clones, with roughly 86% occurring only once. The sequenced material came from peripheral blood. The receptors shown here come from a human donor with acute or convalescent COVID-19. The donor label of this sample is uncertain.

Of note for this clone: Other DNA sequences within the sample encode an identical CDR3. CDR3 sequence (DNA): TGTGCCAGCAGTTACCGGGGGGGGGCAGATACGCAGTATTTT. Its protein is CASSYRGGADTQYF. The chain employs TRBV6-5 and TRBJ2-3, with 8 bases fitting TRBD2. This CDR3 has 14 residues. The germline V gene encodes CDR1 MNHEY and CDR2 SVGAGI. V lost 2 bases and J lost 4; bases outside the gene matches: 2.

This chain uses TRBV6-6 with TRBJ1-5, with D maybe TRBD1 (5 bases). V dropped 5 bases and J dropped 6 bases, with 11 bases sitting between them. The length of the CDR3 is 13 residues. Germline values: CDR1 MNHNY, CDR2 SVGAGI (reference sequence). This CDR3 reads CASSRDYRQPQHF. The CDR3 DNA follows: TGTGCCAGCAGTAGGGACTATCGTCAGCCCCAGCATTTT.

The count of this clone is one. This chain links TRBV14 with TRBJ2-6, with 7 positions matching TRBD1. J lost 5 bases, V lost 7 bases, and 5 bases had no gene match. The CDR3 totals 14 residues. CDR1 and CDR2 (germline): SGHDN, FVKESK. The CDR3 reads CASNHRGRANVLTF. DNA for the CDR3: TGTGCCAGCAACCACAGGGGAAGGGCCAACGTCCTGACTTTC.

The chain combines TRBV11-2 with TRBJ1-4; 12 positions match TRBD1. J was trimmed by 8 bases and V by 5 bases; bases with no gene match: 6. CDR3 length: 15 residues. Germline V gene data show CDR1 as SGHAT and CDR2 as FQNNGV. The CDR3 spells CASSKGDRGREKLFF. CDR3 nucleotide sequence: TGTGCCAGCAGCAAGGGGGACAGGGGGCGCGAAAAACTGTTTTTT.

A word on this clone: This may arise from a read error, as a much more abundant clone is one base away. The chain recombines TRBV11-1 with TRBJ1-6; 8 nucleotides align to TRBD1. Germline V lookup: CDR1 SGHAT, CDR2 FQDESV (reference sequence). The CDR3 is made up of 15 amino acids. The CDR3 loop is CANSSRTGRSSPLHF. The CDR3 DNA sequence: TGTGCCAACAGCTCTCGGACAGGGAGATCTTCACCCCTCCACTTT.

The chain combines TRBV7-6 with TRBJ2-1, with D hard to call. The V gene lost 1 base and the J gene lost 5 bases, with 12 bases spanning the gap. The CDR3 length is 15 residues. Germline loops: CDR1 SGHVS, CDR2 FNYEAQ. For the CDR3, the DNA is TGTGCCAGCAGCTTAGGCGGCCAACCTAACAATGAGCAGTTCTTC. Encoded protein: CASSLGGQPNNEQFF.

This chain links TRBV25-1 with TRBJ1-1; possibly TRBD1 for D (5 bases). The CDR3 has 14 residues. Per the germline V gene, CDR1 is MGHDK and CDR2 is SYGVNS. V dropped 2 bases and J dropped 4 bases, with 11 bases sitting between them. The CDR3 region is CASSESGDSTEAFF. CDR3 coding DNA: TGTGCCAGCAGTGAAAGCGGGGACTCCACTGAAGCTTTCTTT.